Listed here is a single T cell receptor (beta chain). CDR3 length equals 13 residues. Germline V gene data show CDR1 as MDHEN and CDR2 as SYDVKM. Between the trimmed V and J ends, which lost 3 bases and 8 bases, there was a span of 13 bases. Enrolled through a virtual design, the participants were between about 18 and 89 years of age and came from about two dozen US areas. This sample is drawn from a study of blood T cell repertoires in COVID-19. Study-wide context: Sample material is recorded as cDNA or gDNA derived from T cells, B-cell-depleted T cells, or PBMCs.

Only in-frame clones appear in the TCRdb table, and some are missing; sequencing was by immunoSEQ multiplex PCR. This sample carries 400,000 to 450,000 clones, about 90% of them seen once, and the ten largest clones take 0.55% to 0.75%. The chain uses TRBV28 and TRBJ1-2; D remains unclear. Sample: PBMCs or T cells enriched from blood (not recorded which). The TCR was taken from a man younger than 35 who had recovered from COVID-19. CDR3 sequence: CASSLSEGGGYTF. CDR3 nucleotides: TGTGCCAGCAGTTTGTCGGAGGGCGGCGGCTACACCTTC.